This T cell receptor (beta chain) appears in the sequencing data of a study of cytomegalovirus exposure and HLA in healthy donors. Participants comprised healthy donors of bone marrow. With V trimmed by 4 bases and J by 5 bases, 17 bases remained unmatched. Looked up from germline, CDR1 is SGHRS and CDR2 is YFSETQ. This CDR3 is built from 17 residues. The PCR used 60 Vbeta and 13 Jbeta primers. Assay: immunoSEQ multiplex PCR; the TCRdb copy retains only in-frame clones and omits some. The data hold 150,000 to 200,000 clones, with approximately 72% observed a single time. Sequences were obtained from PBMCs. This sequence joins TRBV5-1 and TRBJ2-5; 7 bases agree with TRBD1. This sequence was found in a human donor in good health. The CDR3: CASSESRKRGRPETQYF. CDR3 DNA sequence: TGCGCCAGCAGCGAAAGCCGAAAAAGGGGGCGCCCCGAGACCCAGTACTTC.